This is a list of T cell receptor beta chains from one sample in a study of OX40 agonist ivuxolimab in advanced cancers. Libraries were prepared by immunoSEQ multiplex PCR; TCRdb keeps only in-frame clonotypes and omits some of them. The sample contains some 80,000 clones, 86% of which appear only once. Sequencing was performed on CD4+ or CD8+ T cells sorted from blood, taken in a trial of the OX40 agonist ivuxolimab. These receptors came from an adult with an advanced solid tumor such as melanoma, head and neck, liver or kidney cancer. Both conserved end residues are part of each CDR3. D genes are given only for firm matches. Clone size is given for some rows only: seen once, a few or many times, or a class if the clone is expanded.

. | TRBJ2-5 | . | TRBV5-6 | CASSPYSQETQYF | TGTGCCAGCAGCCCGTATTCTCAAGAGACCCAGTACTTC
. | TRBJ2-1 | TRBD2 | TRBV7-2 | CASSLASGYNEQFF | TGTGCCAGCAGCTTAGCTAGCGGGTACAATGAGCAGTTCTTC
once | TRBJ2-2 | . | TRBV4-3 | CASSQVLASARVGELFF | TGCGCCAGCAGCCAAGTCCTAGCTAGCGCGCGGGTCGGGGAGCTGTTTTTT
. | TRBJ2-1 | TRBD2 | TRBV19 | CASSNIAGGPYNEQFF | TGTGCCAGTAGTAATATAGCGGGGGGGCCCTACAATGAGCAGTTCTTC
. | TRBJ1-6 | TRBD1 | TRBV5-6 | CASSSRDRGDNSPLHF | TGTGCCAGCAGCTCTCGGGACAGGGGTGACAATTCACCCCTCCACTTT
. | TRBJ2-6 | . | TRBV6-5 | CASSFGISSGANVLTF | TGTGCCAGCAGTTTCGGGATTTCCTCTGGGGCCAACGTCCTGACTTTC
. | TRBJ2-5 | . | TRBV19 | CASRSSPPGKETQYF | TGTGCCAGTAGAAGCTCCCCTCCAGGGAAAGAGACCCAGTACTTC
. | TRBJ2-5 | . | TRBV5-1 | CASRSSGTETQYF | TGCGCCAGCAGATCTTCCGGGACAGAGACCCAGTACTTC
. | TRBJ2-6 | . | TRBV27 | CASSLLHSGANVLTF | TGTGCCAGCAGTTTATTACACTCTGGGGCCAACGTCCTGACTTTC
once | TRBJ2-7 | TRBD1 | TRBV30 | CAWDRGYEQYF | TGTGCCTGGGACAGGGGGTACGAGCAGTACTTC
. | TRBJ2-7 | . | TRBV7-2 | CASSPGAGEQYF | TGTGCCAGCAGCCCAGGTGCGGGCGAGCAGTACTTC
. | TRBJ1-2 | . | TRBV4-2 | CASSQGVRGMEGYTF | TGTGCCAGCAGCCAAGGGGTGAGGGGCATGGAAGGCTACACCTTC
. | TRBJ1-1 | . | TRBV6-1 | CASSSERTNTEAFF | TGTGCCAGCAGTTCAGAACGAACGAACACTGAAGCTTTCTTT
. | TRBJ2-1 | TRBD1 | TRBV2 | CASIRDRDHEQFF | TGTGCCAGCATTCGGGACAGGGACCATGAGCAGTTCTTC
. | TRBJ1-2 | . | TRBV5-8 | CASIEGRNYGYTF | TGTGCCAGCATCGAGGGGAGAAACTATGGCTACACCTTC
. | TRBJ1-4 | TRBD1 | TRBV19 | CASSRPGQGDEKLFF | TGTGCCAGTAGCCGGCCGGGACAGGGGGATGAAAAACTGTTTTTT
once | TRBJ2-5 | TRBD2 | TRBV2 | CAVRPKGGGGETQYF | TGTGCCGTCCGCCCGAAGGGGGGCGGGGGGGAGACCCAGTACTTC
. | TRBJ1-5 | . | TRBV5-5 | CASSLGVSNQPQHF | TGTGCCAGCAGCTTGGGGGTAAGCAATCAGCCCCAGCATTTT
once | TRBJ1-2 | . | TRBV7-2 | CASSLVAAGAHYGYTF | TGTGCCAGCAGCTTAGTAGCGGCAGGGGCACACTATGGCTACACCTTC
. | TRBJ1-1 | . | TRBV7-2 | CASSPGRMNTEAFF | TGTGCCAGCAGCCCGGGACGGATGAACACTGAAGCTTTCTTT
. | TRBJ2-1 | . | TRBV7-3 | CASSRAPAGSYNEQFF | TGTGCCAGCAGCCGGGCCCCGGCGGGCTCCTACAATGAGCAGTTCTTC
. | TRBJ1-1 | . | TRBV11-2 | CASSLRSGIPTEAFF | TGTGCCAGCAGCTTAAGATCCGGGATCCCCACTGAAGCTTTCTTT
. | TRBJ1-1 | . | TRBV5-1 | CASSLASGAREAFF | TGCGCCAGCAGCTTGGCGTCAGGGGCACGTGAAGCTTTCTTT
few | TRBJ1-5 | . | TRBV18 | CASSPGLNQPQHF | TGTGCCAGCTCACCAGGGTTGAATCAGCCCCAGCATTTT
. | TRBJ2-5 | . | TRBV4-1 | CASSLVAQETQYF | TGCGCCAGCAGCTTGGTCGCCCAAGAGACCCAGTACTTC
. | TRBJ2-5 | . | TRBV5-4 | CASSLDPGTSVETQYF | TGTGCCAGCAGCTTGGATCCCGGAACCTCCGTAGAGACCCAGTACTTC
. | TRBJ2-7 | TRBD1 | TRBV18 | CASSPSGQVLKQYF | TGTGCCAGCTCACCATCGGGACAGGTGCTAAAGCAGTACTTC
few | TRBJ1-5 | . | TRBV19 | CASSSQAEQPQHF | TGTGCCAGTAGTAGCCAGGCCGAGCAGCCCCAGCATTTT
. | TRBJ1-1 | . | TRBV5-4 | CASNLPNTEAFF | TGTGCCAGCAACCTACCAAACACTGAAGCTTTCTTT
. | TRBJ1-6 | . | TRBV5-4 | CASSYDSGVTSPLHF | TGTGCCAGCAGCTATGATTCAGGGGTTACTTCACCCCTCCACTTT
. | TRBJ2-3 | . | TRBV28 | CASSRGGTDTQYF | TGTGCCAGCAGTCGCGGAGGCACAGATACGCAGTATTTT